This entry concerns a single TCR beta chain. The record originates from a study of Graves' ophthalmopathy and Graves' hyperthyroidism. What supplied the PBMCs was roughly 9.7 ml of fresh peripheral blood. Germline V lookup: CDR1 MNHEY, CDR2 SMNVEV (reference sequence). Trimming cost V 7 bases and J 2 bases; bases outside gene matches: 13. This CDR3 has 17 residues. RNA transcripts served as template for amplifying TCR beta CDR3 sequences. Following a first-round RT-PCR that used HTBI primers, a second-round multiplex PCR was carried out. Using its own MiXCR run on the multiplex PCR reads, TCRdb lists one record per CDR3 protein. Of about 170,000 distinct CDR3 sequences in the sample, approximately 38% are singletons; the top ten hold less than 6%.

The chain employs TRBV27 and TRBJ2-2; 7 bases line up with TRBD2. Sequenced material: peripheral blood. The TCR originated in a woman in her thirties or forties with Graves' ophthalmopathy. Here the CDR3 reads CASTPRGGSKNTGELFF. Written as DNA, the CDR3 is TGTGCCAGCACCCCACGGGGCGGGAGCAAAAACACCGGGGAGCTGTTTTTT.